Listed below are T cell receptor beta chains from one sample, sequenced in a study of control samples from healthy donors and cancer patients. This table comes from immunoSEQ multiplex PCR, and its TCRdb copy is limited to in-frame clones, with some not included. Of about 250,000 clones in the sample, over 70% are singletons; the top ten hold 13%. Sequences were obtained from PBMCs. The receptors shown here come from a woman aged 60 to 75 with lung cancer. The CDR3 runs from the conserved cysteine through the conserved F or W. D genes are given only for firm matches. Not every row has a clone size; where given, it reads once, few, many or a size class.

abundance,v_gene,d_gene,j_gene,CDR3aa,CDR3nt
.,TRBV20-1,.,TRBJ1-4,CSAPQQEKLFF,TGCAGTGCTCCCCAACAGGAAAAACTGTTTTTT
.,TRBV20-1,TRBD1,TRBJ1-2,CSADRDYGYTF,TGCAGTGCAGACAGGGACTATGGCTACACCTTC
.,TRBV23-1,.,TRBJ2-7,CARSRGGTEDSYEQYF,TGCGCCCGCAGTCGGGGGGGGACAGAGGACTCCTACGAGCAGTACTTC
.,TRBV7-3,.,TRBJ2-1,CASNKEIGDNEQFF,TGTGCCAGCAACAAGGAGATTGGCGACAATGAGCAGTTCTTC
.,TRBV24-1,TRBD1,TRBJ2-5,CATSDLQGAGETQYF,TGTGCCACCAGTGACCTGCAGGGGGCGGGAGAGACCCAGTACTTC
.,TRBV2,.,TRBJ1-4,CASSPLLRAEKLFF,TGTGCCAGCAGTCCTCTCCTACGGGCTGAAAAACTGTTTTTT
.,TRBV7-9,TRBD1,TRBJ1-6,CASSLGQGGSPLHF,TGTGCCAGCAGCTTAGGCCAGGGGGGTTCACCCCTCCACTTT
.,TRBV28,.,TRBJ2-7,CASSFWQTARSAEQYF,TGTGCCAGCAGTTTTTGGCAGACGGCAAGGTCCGCCGAGCAGTACTTC
.,TRBV7-2,TRBD2,TRBJ2-3,CASSLAAGDTDTQYF,TGTGCCAGCAGCTTAGCAGCGGGAGACACAGATACGCAGTATTTT
.,TRBV29-1,.,TRBJ2-7,CSVERLAIRHEQYF,TGCAGCGTTGAGCGGCTAGCGATCAGACACGAGCAGTACTTC
.,TRBV6-5,TRBD1,TRBJ2-7,CASSPFPTGGEEQYF,TGTGCCAGCAGCCCCTTTCCGACAGGGGGGGAAGAGCAGTACTTC
.,TRBV7-2,.,TRBJ1-1,CATQPGHRNTEAFF,TGTGCTACCCAACCTGGACACCGGAACACTGAAGCTTTCTTT
.,TRBV7-9,.,TRBJ1-2,CASSLVLIGYGYTF,TGTGCCAGCAGCTTAGTTTTAATAGGCTATGGCTACACCTTC
.,TRBV7-3,.,TRBJ2-3,CASSFGGPTDTQYF,TGTGCCAGCAGCTTCGGGGGGCCCACAGATACGCAGTATTTT
.,TRBV18,.,TRBJ1-3,CASSPLNIPSGNTIYF,TGTGCCAGCTCACCTCTAAATATACCCTCTGGAAACACCATATATTTT
.,TRBV13,.,TRBJ1-5,CASSLRGYNQPQHF,TGTGCCAGCAGCCTTAGGGGGTACAATCAGCCCCAGCATTTT
.,TRBV3-1/TRBV3-2,TRBD2,TRBJ2-1,CASSHLAGANEQFF,TGTGCCAGCAGCCATCTAGCGGGGGCCAATGAGCAGTTCTTC
.,TRBV5-1,TRBD1,TRBJ2-3,CASSSDRGTDTQYF,TGCGCCAGCAGTTCGGACAGGGGGACAGATACGCAGTATTTT
.,TRBV7-3,TRBD2,TRBJ2-5,CASSRGGLETQYF,TGTGCCAGCAGCCGGGGGGGCCTAGAGACCCAGTACTTC
.,TRBV23-1,.,TRBJ1-6,CAGIGKGHDSPLHF,TGCGCCGGAATTGGTAAGGGGCACGATTCACCCCTCCACTTT
.,TRBV11-2,.,TRBJ2-1,CASTFLLGSPSQQFF,TGTGCCAGCACCTTTCTCTTGGGGTCCCCTTCTCAGCAGTTCTTC
.,TRBV6-2/TRBV6-3,.,TRBJ2-1,CASSSPGGSTYNEQFF,TGTGCCAGCAGTTCGCCGGGCGGTTCCACTTACAATGAGCAGTTCTTC
once,TRBV20-1,TRBD1,TRBJ1-1,CSASQGARGAFF,TGCAGTGCTAGTCAGGGGGCTCGGGGAGCTTTCTTT
many,TRBV10-3,.,TRBJ1-1,CASSVGQNTEAFF,TGTGCCTCCTCCGTAGGACAGAACACTGAAGCTTTCTTT
.,TRBV3-1/TRBV3-2,.,TRBJ1-1,CASSPSQGWEAFF,TGTGCCAGCAGCCCGAGCCAGGGTTGGGAAGCTTTCTTT
.,TRBV18,TRBD2,TRBJ2-5,CASSPSSGLERETQYF,TGTGCCAGCTCACCATCGAGTGGACTAGAAAGGGAGACCCAGTACTTC
.,TRBV7-9,.,TRBJ2-4,CASSSYPTDREGEDIQYF,TGTGCCAGCAGCTCCTATCCGACTGACAGGGAGGGTGAGGACATTCAGTACTTC
.,TRBV6-5,.,TRBJ1-1,CASSQRQLNTEAFF,TGTGCCAGCAGTCAAAGACAGTTGAACACTGAAGCTTTCTTT
.,TRBV6-4,.,TRBJ2-2,CASSASWVGGELFF,TGTGCCAGCAGTGCGTCGTGGGTAGGCGGGGAGCTGTTTTTT
few,TRBV5-1,TRBD1,TRBJ2-3,CASSLGGQSTDTQYF,TGCGCCAGCAGCTTGGGGGGACAGAGTACAGATACGCAGTATTTT
.,TRBV25-1,TRBD1,TRBJ1-6,CASSGNGQVNSPLHF,TGTGCCAGCAGCGGAAACGGACAGGTTAATTCACCCCTCCACTTT